Here is one T cell receptor beta chain with its context. The unsorted samples took tens of millions of PBMCs to get genomic DNA. TCRdb's copy holds only in-frame clones and misses some; the assay was immunoSEQ multiplex PCR. The sample has about 500,000 clones; 70% to 80% are singletons. These data come from a study of shared clonotypes between healthy human individuals. Overall study: Serving as donors were two women and a few men, whose ages spanned 18 to 49.

This TCR was recovered from a woman aged 40 to 50 in good health. Some clones in this sample may be carry-over from other donors' samples. Sequenced sample: PBMCs.

The CDR3 region is CASSGDGQGNTEAFF. The CDR3 region has the DNA TGTGCCAGCAGTGGAGATGGACAGGGGAACACTGAAGCTTTCTTT. The chain combines TRBV2 with TRBJ1-1; TRBD1 matches 8 bases. Germline trimming cut 4 bases from V and 1 base from J; bases unmatched to any gene: 5. The CDR3 totals 15 residues. CDR1 and CDR2 (germline): SNHLY, FYNNEI.